This TCR beta chain was captured by sequencing in a study of long-term antiretroviral therapy in people with HIV. Overall study findings and caveats: Even long-term ART left TRB diversity below transplant donor controls, despite gains. Absence of data on ART adherence, viral resistance or therapy changes was noted.

Trimming shortened V by 2 bases and J by 9 bases, and 13 bases separated the two germline ends. Germline V gene data show CDR1 as SQVTM and CDR2 as ANQGSEA. The CDR3 covers 12 residues. On this clone: What it binds is not known.

Version v3.0 of the immunoSEQ assay was performed at survey level. Only in-frame clones appear in the TCRdb table, and some are missing; sequencing was by immunoSEQ multiplex PCR. The sample consists of under 20,000 clones, 94% of them appearing once. This clonotype was obtained from a woman in her 50s with HIV. The sequences come from unsorted PBMCs, collected roughly 6.4 years after starting antiretroviral therapy. The rearrangement links TRBV29-1 to TRBJ2-5; possibly TRBD2 for D (7 bases). DNA for the CDR3: TGCAGCGTTGAATTTGGCGGGGGCTCCCAGTACTTC. Translating gives CSVEFGGGSQYF.